This is a list of T cell receptor beta chains from one sample in a study of shared clonotypes between healthy human individuals. Assay: immunoSEQ multiplex PCR; the TCRdb copy retains only in-frame clones and omits some. The data show about 2.1 million clones, about 93% seen once. Sample: naive CD8+ T cells from PBMCs. The receptors were gathered from a man aged 18 to 29 in good health. Some clones in this sample may be carry-over from other donors' samples. CDR3s include the opening cysteine and the closing phenylalanine or tryptophan. Each record gives: CDR3 length, J gene, V gene, CDR3 protein.

>14|TRBJ2-5|TRBV27
CASRKQGAYETQYF
>14|TRBJ1-5|TRBV6-1
CASSEAFLGQPQHF
>15|TRBJ1-1|TRBV7-6
CASSLVRGWMGEAFF
>16|TRBJ2-3|TRBV7-9
CASSHRPGASTDTQYF
>15|TRBJ2-2|TRBV5-1
CASSKPSVPPGELFF
>17|TRBJ2-1|TRBV7-8
CASSYQSGTSGSNEQFF
>12|TRBJ2-2|TRBV6-4
CASRDSTGELFF
>13|TRBJ2-7|TRBV4-3
CASSQGLLYEQYF
>15|TRBJ2-1|TRBV2
CASSDPGTTYNEQFF
>14|TRBJ2-7|TRBV9
CASSVRGDSYEQYF
>15|TRBJ2-4|TRBV19
CASSIVPGTKNIQYF
>15|TRBJ2-5|TRBV10-3
CAIKRETVLKETQYF
>15|TRBJ2-7|TRBV7-8
CASSPRLAETYEQYF
>16|TRBJ2-3|TRBV28
CASSLAAWGITDTQYF
>15|TRBJ1-2|TRBV2
CASTSGTEPNYGYTF
>11|TRBJ2-4|TRBV7-9
CASSSDHIQYF
>13|TRBJ2-7|TRBV14
CASTDRERYEQYF
>15|TRBJ2-1|TRBV28
CASSWDYSSYNEQFF
>14|TRBJ1-3|TRBV10-2
CASSPGGLGNTIYF
>10|TRBJ1-1|TRBV6-1
CASGPAEAFF
>15|TRBJ2-3|TRBV28
CASSHGTVSTDTQYF
>16|TRBJ2-1|TRBV9
CASSVGPAVGGNEQFF
>17|TRBJ2-3|TRBV9
CASSGAISGQYTDTQYF
>13|TRBJ2-1|TRBV5-1
CASSLMVHNEQFF
>16|TRBJ2-2|TRBV28
CASSPTQGTNTGELFF
>13|TRBJ1-5|TRBV19
CASGDRGWEPQHF
>18|TRBJ2-5|TRBV28
CASSFPTADRGKKETQYF
>15|TRBJ1-2|TRBV11-2
CASSLGTALAYGYTF
>19|TRBJ2-3|TRBV27
CASFSSGEPGEGSTDTQYF
>13|TRBJ2-7|TRBV2
CASRDRMGYEQYF
>11|TRBJ2-5|TRBV25-1
CASRVGETQYF
>13|TRBJ2-7|TRBV7-9
CASSWPGGHEQYF
>14|TRBJ2-5|TRBV19
CASSIVGDIETQYF
>14|TRBJ1-2|TRBV5-6
CASSFGTGFNGYTF
>14|TRBJ1-1|TRBV5-1
CASSYRAPYTEAFF
>14|TRBJ2-7|TRBV28
CASSFVGTSDEQYF
>14|TRBJ1-1|TRBV9
CASSAGTGDTEAFF
>14|TRBJ2-1|TRBV15
CATRGRSSYNEQFF
>17|TRBJ2-1|TRBV7-9
CASSFRASGREYNEQFF
>11|TRBJ2-3|TRBV7-6
CASSLTDTQYF